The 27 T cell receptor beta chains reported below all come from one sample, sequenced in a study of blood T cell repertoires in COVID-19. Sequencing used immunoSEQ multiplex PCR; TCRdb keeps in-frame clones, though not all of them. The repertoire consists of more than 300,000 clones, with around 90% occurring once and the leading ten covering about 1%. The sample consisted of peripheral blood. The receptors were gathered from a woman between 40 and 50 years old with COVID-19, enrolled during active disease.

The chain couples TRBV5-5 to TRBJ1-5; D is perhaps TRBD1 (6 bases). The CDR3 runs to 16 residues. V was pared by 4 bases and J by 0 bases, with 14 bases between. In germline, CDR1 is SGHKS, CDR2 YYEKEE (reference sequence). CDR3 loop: CASSVQGGDSNQPQHF. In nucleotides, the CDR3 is TGTGCCAGCAGCGTACAGGGTGGAGATAGCAATCAGCCCCAGCATTTT. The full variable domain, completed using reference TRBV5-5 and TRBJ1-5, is DAGVTQSPTHLIKTRGQQVTLRCSPISGHKSVSWYQQVLGQGPQFIFQYYEKEERGRGNFPDRFSARQFPNYSSELNVNALLLGDSALYLCASSVQGGDSNQPQHFGDGTRLSIL.

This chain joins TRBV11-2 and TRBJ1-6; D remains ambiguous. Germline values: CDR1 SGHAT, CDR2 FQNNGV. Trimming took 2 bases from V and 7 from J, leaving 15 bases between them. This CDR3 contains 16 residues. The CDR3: CASSLLALGTNSPLHF. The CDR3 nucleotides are TGTGCCAGCAGCTTATTAGCTCTTGGAACGAATTCACCCCTCCACTTT. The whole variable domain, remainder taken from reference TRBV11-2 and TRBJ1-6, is EAGVAQSPRYKIIEKRQSVAFWCNPISGHATLYWYQQILGQGPKLLIQFQNNGVVDDSQLPKDRFSAERLKGVDSTLKIQPAKLEDSAVYLCASSLLALGTNSPLHFGNGTRLTVT.

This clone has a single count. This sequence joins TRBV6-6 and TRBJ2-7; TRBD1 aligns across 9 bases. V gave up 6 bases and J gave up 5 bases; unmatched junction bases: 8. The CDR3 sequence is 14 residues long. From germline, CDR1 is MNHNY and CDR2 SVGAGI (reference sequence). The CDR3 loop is CASRVTGGIDEQYF. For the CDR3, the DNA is TGTGCCAGCAGGGTGACAGGGGGAATCGACGAGCAGTACTTC.

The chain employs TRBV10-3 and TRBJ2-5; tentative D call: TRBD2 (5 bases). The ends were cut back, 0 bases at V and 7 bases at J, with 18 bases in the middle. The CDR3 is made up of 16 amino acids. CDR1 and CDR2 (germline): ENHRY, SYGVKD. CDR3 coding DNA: TGTGCCATCAGTGAGTCGACTCAAGGCGGGTCAGGGACCCAGTACTTC. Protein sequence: CAISESTQGGSGTQYF.

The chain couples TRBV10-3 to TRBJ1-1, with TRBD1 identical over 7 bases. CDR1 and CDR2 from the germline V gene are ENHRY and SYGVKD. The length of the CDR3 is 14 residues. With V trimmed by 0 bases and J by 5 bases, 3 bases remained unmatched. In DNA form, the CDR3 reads TGTGCCATCAGTGAGTCAAGCAGGGGGACTGAAGCTTTCTTT. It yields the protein CAISESSRGTEAFF.

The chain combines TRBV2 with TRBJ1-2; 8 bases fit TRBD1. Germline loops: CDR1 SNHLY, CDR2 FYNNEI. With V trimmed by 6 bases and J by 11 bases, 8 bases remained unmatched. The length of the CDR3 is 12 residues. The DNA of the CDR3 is TGTGCCAGCAGGGACAGGGCCCCAAGGTACACCTTC. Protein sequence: CASRDRAPRYTF.

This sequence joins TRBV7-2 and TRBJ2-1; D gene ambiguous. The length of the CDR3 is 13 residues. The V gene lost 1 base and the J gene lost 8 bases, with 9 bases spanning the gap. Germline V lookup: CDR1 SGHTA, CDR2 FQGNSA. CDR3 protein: CASSLGARYEQFF. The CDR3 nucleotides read TGTGCCAGCAGCTTAGGGGCTCGGTATGAGCAGTTCTTC.

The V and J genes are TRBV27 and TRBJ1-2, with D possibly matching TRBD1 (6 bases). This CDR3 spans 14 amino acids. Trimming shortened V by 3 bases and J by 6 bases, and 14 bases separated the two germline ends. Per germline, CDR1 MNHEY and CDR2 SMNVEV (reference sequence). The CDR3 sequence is CASSFVAGVDGYTF. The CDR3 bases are TGTGCCAGCAGTTTCGTGGCAGGGGTGGATGGCTACACCTTC.

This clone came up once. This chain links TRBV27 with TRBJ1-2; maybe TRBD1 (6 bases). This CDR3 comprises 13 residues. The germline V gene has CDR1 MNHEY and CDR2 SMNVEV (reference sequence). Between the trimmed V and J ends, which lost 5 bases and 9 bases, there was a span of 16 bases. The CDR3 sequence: CASSRETGRSYTF. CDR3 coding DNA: TGTGCCAGCAGTAGGGAGACAGGTCGTAGCTACACCTTC.

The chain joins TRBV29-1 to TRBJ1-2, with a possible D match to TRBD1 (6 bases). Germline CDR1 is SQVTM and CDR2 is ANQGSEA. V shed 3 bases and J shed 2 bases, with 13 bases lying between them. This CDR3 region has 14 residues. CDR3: CSVDLSDRNYGYTF. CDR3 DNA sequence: TGCAGCGTTGATCTCAGCGACAGGAACTATGGCTACACCTTC.

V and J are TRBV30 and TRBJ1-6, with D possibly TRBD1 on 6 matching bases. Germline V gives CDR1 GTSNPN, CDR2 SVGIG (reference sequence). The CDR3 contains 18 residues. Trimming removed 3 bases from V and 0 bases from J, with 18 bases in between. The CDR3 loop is CAWRVPNRVSSYNSPLHF. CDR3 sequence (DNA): TGTGCCTGGAGGGTTCCCAACAGGGTCAGCTCCTATAATTCACCCCTCCACTTT.

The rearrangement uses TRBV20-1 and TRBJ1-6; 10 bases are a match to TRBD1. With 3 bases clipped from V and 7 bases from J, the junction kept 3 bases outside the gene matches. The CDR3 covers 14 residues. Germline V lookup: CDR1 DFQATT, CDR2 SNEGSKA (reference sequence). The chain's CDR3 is CSASDRGPNSPLHF. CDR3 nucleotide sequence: TGCAGTGCTAGTGACAGGGGGCCCAATTCACCCCTCCACTTT.

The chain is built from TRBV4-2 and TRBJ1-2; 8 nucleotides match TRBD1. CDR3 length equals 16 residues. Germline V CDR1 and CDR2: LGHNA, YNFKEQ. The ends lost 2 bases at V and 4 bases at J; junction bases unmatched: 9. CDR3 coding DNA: TGTGCCAGCAGCCAACCTAACCCACAGGGGGGCTATGGCTACACCTTC. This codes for CASSQPNPQGGYGYTF.

CDR3 sequence: CASSPHGGGSNEKLFF. The CDR3 coding sequence is TGCGCCAGCAGCCCCCACGGGGGGGGCTCTAATGAAAAACTGTTTTTT. The chain links TRBV5-1 to TRBJ1-4, with D tentatively TRBD1 (6 bases). V gave up 4 bases and J gave up 3 bases, with 16 bases separating them. The CDR3 is 16 amino acids. Germline CDR1 SGHRS, CDR2 YFSETQ. Filled out from reference TRBV5-1 and TRBJ1-4, the complete variable domain reads KAGVTQTPRYLIKTRGQQVTLSCSPISGHRSVSWYQQTPGQGLQFLFEYFSETQRNKGNFPGRFSGRQFSNSRSEMNVSTLELGDSALYLCASSPHGGGSNEKLFFGSGTQLSVL.

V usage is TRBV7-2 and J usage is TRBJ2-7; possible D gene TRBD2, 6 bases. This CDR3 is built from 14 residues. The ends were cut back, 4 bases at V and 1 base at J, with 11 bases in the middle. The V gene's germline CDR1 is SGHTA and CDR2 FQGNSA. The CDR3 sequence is CASSSRRESYEQYF. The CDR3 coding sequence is TGTGCCAGCAGCTCCCGGCGGGAATCCTACGAGCAGTACTTC. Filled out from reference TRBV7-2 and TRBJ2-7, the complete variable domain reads GAGVSQSPSNKVTEKGKDVELRCDPISGHTALYWYRQSLGQGLEFLIYFQGNSAPDKSGLPSDRFSAERTGGSVSTLTIQRTQQEDSAVYLCASSSRRESYEQYFGPGTRLTVT.

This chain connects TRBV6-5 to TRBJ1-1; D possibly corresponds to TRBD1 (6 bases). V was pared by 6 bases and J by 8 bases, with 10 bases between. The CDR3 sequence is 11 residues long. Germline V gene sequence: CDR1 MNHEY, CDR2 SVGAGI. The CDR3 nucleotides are TGTGCCAGCAGCTATACAGGGGAAGCTTTCTTT. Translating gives CASSYTGEAFF.

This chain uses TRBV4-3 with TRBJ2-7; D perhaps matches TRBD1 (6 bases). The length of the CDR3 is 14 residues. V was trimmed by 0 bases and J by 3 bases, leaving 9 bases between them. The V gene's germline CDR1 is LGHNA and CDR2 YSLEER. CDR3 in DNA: TGCGCCAGCAGCCAAGAGGACAGACTCTACGAGCAGTACTTC. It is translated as CASSQEDRLYEQYF.

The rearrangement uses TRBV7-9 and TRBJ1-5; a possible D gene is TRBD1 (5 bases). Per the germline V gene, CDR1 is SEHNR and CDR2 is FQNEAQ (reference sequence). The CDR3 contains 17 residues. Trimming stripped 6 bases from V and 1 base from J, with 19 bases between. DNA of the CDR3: TGTGCCAGCAGTTTTGCCGGGACGGGAGGGAGCAATCAGCCCCAGCATTTT. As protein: CASSFAGTGGSNQPQHF.

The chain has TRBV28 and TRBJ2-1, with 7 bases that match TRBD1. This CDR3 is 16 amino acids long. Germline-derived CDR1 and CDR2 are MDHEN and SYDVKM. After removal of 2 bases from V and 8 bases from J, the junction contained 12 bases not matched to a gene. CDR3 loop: CASSLTPGQPMDEQFF. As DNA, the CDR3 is TGTGCCAGCAGTTTAACCCCGGGACAGCCTATGGATGAGCAGTTCTTC.

The CDR3: CAWSVDLAGLFTDTQYF. CDR3 nucleotides: TGTGCCTGGAGTGTAGATTTGGCAGGCCTCTTCACAGATACGCAGTATTTT. The chain links TRBV30 to TRBJ2-3; D remains unclear. Trimming left V 0 bases short and J 2 bases short, with 18 bases between. CDR1 and CDR2 from the germline V gene are GTSNPN and SVGIG (reference sequence). The CDR3 spans 17 residues.

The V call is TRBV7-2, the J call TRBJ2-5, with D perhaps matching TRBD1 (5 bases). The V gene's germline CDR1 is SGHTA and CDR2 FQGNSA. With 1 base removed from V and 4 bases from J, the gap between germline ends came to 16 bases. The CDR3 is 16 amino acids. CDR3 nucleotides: TGTGCCAGCAGCTTAGATCCAGGGCAGGTGCTAGAGACCCAGTACTTC. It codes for CASSLDPGQVLETQYF.

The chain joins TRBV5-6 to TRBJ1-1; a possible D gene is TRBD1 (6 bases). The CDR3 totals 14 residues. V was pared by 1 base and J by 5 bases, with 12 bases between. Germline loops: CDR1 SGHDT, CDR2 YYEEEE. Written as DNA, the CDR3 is TGTGCCAGCAGCTTGAGGGGGAAGGGGACTGAAGCTTTCTTT. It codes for CASSLRGKGTEAFF. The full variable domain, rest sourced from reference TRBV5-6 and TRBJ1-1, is DAGVTQSPTHLIKTRGQQVTLRCSPKSGHDTVSWYQQALGQGPQFIFQYYEEEERQRGNFPDRFSGHQFPNYSSELNVNALLLGDSALYLCASSLRGKGTEAFFGQGTRLTVV.

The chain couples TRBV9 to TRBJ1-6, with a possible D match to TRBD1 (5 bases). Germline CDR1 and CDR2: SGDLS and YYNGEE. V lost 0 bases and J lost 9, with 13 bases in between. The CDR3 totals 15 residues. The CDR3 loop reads CASSVAPQGSSPLHF. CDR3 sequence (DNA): TGTGCCAGCAGCGTAGCCCCGCAGGGTAGTTCACCCCTCCACTTT.

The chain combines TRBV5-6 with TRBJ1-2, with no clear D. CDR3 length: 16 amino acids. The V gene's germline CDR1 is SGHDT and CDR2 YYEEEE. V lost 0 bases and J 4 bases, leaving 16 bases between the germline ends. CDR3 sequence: CASSLVRAPLFYGYTF. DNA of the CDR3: TGTGCCAGCAGCTTGGTGCGGGCTCCCCTCTTCTATGGCTACACCTTC.

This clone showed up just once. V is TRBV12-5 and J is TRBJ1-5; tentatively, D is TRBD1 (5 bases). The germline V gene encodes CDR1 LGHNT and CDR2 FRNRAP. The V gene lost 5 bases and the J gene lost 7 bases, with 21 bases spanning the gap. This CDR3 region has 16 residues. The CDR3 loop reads CASGPPGEGNGQPQHF. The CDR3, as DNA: TGTGCTAGTGGTCCACCGGGGGAGGGGAACGGGCAGCCCCAGCATTTT.

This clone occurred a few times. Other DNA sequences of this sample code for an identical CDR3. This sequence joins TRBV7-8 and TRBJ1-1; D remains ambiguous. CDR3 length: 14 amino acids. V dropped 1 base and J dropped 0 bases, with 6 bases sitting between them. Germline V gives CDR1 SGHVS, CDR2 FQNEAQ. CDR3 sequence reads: CASSLGQLNTEAFF. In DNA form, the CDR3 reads TGTGCCAGCAGCTTAGGGCAATTGAACACTGAAGCTTTCTTT. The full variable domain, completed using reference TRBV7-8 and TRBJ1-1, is GAGVSQSPRYKVAKRGQDVALRCDPISGHVSLFWYQQALGQGPEFLTYFQNEAQLDKSGLPSDRFFAERPEGSVSTLKIQRTQQEDSAVYLCASSLGQLNTEAFFGQGTRLTVV.

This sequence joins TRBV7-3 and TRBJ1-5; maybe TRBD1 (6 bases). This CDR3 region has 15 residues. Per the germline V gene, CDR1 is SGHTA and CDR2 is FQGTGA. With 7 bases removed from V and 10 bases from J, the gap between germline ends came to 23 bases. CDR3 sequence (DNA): TGTGCCAGCACCCCTCCGGGGGGCGATTTTGGACCCCAGCATTTT. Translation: CASTPPGGDFGPQHF.